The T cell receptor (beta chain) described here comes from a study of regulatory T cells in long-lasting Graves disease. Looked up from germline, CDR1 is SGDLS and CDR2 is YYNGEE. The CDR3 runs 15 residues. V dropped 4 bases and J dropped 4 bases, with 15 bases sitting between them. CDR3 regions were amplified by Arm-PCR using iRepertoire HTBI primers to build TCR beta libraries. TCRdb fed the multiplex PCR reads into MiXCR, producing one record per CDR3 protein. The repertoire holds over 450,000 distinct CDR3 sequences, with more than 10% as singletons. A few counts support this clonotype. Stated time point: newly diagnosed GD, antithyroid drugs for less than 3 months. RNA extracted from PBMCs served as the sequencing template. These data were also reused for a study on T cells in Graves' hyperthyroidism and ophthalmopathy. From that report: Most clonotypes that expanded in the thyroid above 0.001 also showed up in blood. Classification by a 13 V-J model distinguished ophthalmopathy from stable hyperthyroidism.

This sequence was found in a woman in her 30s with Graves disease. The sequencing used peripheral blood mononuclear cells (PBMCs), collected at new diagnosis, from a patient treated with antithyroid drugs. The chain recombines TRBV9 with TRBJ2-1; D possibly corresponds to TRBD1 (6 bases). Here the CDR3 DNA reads TGTGCCAGCAGCTATGGGGGCAGAGCTTACAATGAGCAGTTCTTC. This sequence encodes CASSYGGRAYNEQFF.